This T cell receptor beta chain was retrieved from a study of OX40 agonist ivuxolimab in advanced cancers. As for this clone: Its antigen is unidentified.

Trimming took 3 bases from V and 3 from J; bases not matched to a gene: 4. The CDR3 sequence is 14 residues long. Looked up from germline, CDR1 is SGHTA and CDR2 is FQGNSA. Study-level points and caveats: No determination was made of the antigen specificity of the expanded peripheral T cells.

Clones were read by immunoSEQ multiplex PCR, and TCRdb kept only the in-frame ones, dropping some. The repertoire holds 50,000 to 65,000 clones, with 65% to 90% as singletons. Blood draws occurred at baseline, cycle 4 day 1, and cycle 7 day 1. The V gene is TRBV7-2, the J gene TRBJ2-5; 7 nucleotides agree with TRBD1. This TCR derives from an adult with an advanced solid tumor such as melanoma, head and neck, liver or kidney cancer. The specimen comprised CD4+ or CD8+ T cells sorted from blood, sampled in a trial of the OX40 agonist ivuxolimab. CDR3 nucleotide sequence: TGTGCCAGCAGCTTTAGGGGGCATGAAGAGACCCAGTACTTC. Encoded protein: CASSFRGHEETQYF.